This entry describes one T cell receptor beta chain. The antigen is unknown. These data are taken from a study of TIL therapy for anti-PD-1-resistant metastatic lung cancer. Study information: Progressing patients received lymphodepletion, expanded TIL infusion and IL-2. Tumors carried a median about 1.5 non-synonymous mutations per megabase. Most patients had lung adenocarcinoma.

The immunoSEQ assay was v3. Clones were sequenced by immunoSEQ multiplex PCR, and TCRdb holds only the in-frame ones, with some missing. The sample holds approximately 53,000 clones, around 79% seen once. General study findings and limits: Infused TIL clonotypes partially replaced the baseline blood repertoire, then decayed over months.

V dropped 4 bases and J dropped 3 bases, with 11 bases sitting between them. CDR1 and CDR2 (germline): SGHRS, YFSETQ. The CDR3 covers 13 residues. Specified time point: pre-treatment sample, taken before nivolumab and TIL therapy. This chain connects TRBV5-1 to TRBJ2-7, with no clear D. Sequencing used blood, obtained at baseline. The sequence was obtained from a woman between 25 and 85 years old with non-small cell lung cancer. This CDR3 is CASSALASYEQYF. CDR3 coding DNA: TGCGCCAGCAGCGCACTCGCTAGCTACGAGCAGTACTTC.